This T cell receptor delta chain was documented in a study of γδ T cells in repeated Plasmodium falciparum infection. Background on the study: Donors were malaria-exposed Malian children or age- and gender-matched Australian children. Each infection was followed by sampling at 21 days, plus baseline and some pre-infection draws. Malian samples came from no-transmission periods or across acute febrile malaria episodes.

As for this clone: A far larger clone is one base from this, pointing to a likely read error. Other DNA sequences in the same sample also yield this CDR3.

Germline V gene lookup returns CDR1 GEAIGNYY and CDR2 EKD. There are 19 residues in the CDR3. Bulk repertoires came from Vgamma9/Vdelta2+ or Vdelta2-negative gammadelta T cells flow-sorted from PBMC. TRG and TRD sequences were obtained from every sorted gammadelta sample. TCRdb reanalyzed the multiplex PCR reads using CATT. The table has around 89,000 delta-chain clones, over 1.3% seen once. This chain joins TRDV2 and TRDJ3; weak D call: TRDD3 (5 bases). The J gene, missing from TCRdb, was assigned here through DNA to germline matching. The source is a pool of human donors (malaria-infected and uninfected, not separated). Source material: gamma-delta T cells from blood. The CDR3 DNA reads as TGTGCCTGTGACACCCCACCCCACAACAGCTCCTGGGACACCCGGCAGATGTTTTTC. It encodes CACDTPPHNSSWDTRQMFF.